This T cell receptor beta chain emerged from a study of T cell changes during pregnancy in multiple sclerosis. Here immunoSEQ multiplex PCR was the method, and the copy in TCRdb shows in-frame clones only, minus some. Here the sample spans approximately 70,000 clones, approximately 95% being singletons. The CDR3 runs 16 residues. Germline-derived CDR1 and CDR2 are SGHRS and YFSETQ. This sequence was found in a female donor with multiple sclerosis, enrolled in a pregnancy study. The chain couples TRBV5-1 to TRBJ2-5, with 7 bases identical to TRBD1. The J call may be wrong; the DNA end is better matched by TRBJ2-7. The source material was CD4+ T cells from peripheral blood mononuclear cells, sampled after pregnancy. CDR3 loop: CASSLRRDSGSYEQYF. CDR3 bases: TGCGCCAGCAGCCTTCGCCGGGACAGTGGCTCCTACGAGCAGTACTTC.